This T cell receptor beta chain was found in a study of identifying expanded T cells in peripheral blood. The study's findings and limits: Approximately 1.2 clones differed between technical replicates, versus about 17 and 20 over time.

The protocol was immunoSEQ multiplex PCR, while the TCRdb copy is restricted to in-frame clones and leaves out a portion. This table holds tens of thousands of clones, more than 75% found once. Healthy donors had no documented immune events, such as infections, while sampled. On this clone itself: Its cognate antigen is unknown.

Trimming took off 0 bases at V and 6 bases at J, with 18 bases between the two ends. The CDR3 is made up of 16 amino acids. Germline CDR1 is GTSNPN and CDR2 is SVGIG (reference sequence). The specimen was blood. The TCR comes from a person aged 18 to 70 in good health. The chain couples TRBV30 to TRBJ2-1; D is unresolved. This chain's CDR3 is CAWSVTTDTSGNEQFF. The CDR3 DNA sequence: TGTGCCTGGAGTGTAACGACCGATACCTCCGGCAATGAGCAGTTCTTC.